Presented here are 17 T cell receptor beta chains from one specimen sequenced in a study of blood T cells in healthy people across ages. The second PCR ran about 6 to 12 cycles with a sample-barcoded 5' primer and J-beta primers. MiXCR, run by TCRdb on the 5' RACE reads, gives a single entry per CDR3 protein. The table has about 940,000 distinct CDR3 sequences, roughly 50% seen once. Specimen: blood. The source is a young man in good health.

Here the CDR3 reads CASSQEPEGDTQYF. CDR3 nucleotide sequence: TGTGCCAGCAGCCAAGAGCCCGAAGGCGATACGCAGTATTTT. This chain links TRBV4-2 with TRBJ2-3; no clear D gene. From germline, CDR1 is LGHNA and CDR2 YNFKEQ. This CDR3 spans 14 amino acids. Trimming removed 0 bases at V and 6 bases at J, with 10 bases between.

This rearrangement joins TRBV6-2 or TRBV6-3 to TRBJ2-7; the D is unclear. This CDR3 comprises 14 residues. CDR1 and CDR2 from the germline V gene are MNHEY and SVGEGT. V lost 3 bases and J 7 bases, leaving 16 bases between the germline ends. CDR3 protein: CASSYTEGYNEQYF. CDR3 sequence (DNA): TGTGCCAGCAGTTATACAGAAGGGTACAATGAGCAGTACTTC.

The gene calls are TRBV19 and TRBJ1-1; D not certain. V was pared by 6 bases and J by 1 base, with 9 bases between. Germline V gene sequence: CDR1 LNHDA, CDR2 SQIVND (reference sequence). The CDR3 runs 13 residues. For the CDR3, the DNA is TGTGCCAGTAGGGGCAGGTCGAACACTGAAGCTTTCTTT. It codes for CASRGRSNTEAFF.

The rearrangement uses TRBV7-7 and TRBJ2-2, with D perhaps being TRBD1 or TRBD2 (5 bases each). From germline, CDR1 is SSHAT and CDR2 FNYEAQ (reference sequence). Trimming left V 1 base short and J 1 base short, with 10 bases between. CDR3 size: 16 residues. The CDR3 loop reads CASSLVGTLNTGELFF. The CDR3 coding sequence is TGTGCCAGCAGCTTAGTAGGGACCTTGAACACCGGGGAGCTGTTTTTT.

The CDR3 sequence: CASSELAVSYNEQFF. CDR3 coding DNA: TGTGCCAGCAGTGAACTAGCGGTCTCCTACAATGAGCAGTTCTTC. The genes are TRBV6-1 and TRBJ2-1, with 7 bases fitting TRBD2. Germline CDR1 reads MNHNS; CDR2 reads SASEGT. V shed 2 bases and J 0 bases; nucleotides not matched to a gene: 1. There are 15 residues in the CDR3.

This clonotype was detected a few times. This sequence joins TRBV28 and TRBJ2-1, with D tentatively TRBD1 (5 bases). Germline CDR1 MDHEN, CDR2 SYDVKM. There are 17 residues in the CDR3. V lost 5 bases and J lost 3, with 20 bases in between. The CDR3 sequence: CASSGAMAATFYNEQFF. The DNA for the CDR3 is TGTGCCAGCAGTGGGGCGATGGCAGCGACGTTCTACAATGAGCAGTTCTTC.

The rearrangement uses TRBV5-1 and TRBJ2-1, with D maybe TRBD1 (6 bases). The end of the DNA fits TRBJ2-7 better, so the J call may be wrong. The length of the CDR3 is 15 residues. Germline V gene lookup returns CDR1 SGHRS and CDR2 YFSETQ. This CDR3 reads CASSPRQDNYNEQYF. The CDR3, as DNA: TGCGCCAGCAGCCCGCGACAGGACAACTACAATGAGCAGTACTTC.

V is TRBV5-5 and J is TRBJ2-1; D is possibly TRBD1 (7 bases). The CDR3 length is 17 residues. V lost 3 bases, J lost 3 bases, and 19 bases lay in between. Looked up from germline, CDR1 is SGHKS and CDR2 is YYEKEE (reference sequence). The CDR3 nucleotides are TGTGCCAGCAGCTCAACCTCGACAGGGACTCACTACAATGAGCAGTTCTTC. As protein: CASSSTSTGTHYNEQFF.

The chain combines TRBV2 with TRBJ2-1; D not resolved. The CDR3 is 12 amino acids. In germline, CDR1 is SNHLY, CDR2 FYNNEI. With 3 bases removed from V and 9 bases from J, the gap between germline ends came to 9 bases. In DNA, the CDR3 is TGTGCCAGCAGTGATAGGCGTAGTGAGCAGTTCTTC. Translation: CASSDRRSEQFF.

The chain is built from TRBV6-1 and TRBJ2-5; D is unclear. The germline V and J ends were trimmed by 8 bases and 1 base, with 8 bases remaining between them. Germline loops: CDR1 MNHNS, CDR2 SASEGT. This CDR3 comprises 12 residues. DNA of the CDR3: TGTGCCAGCGGCGTTAGCCAAGAGACCCAGTACTTC. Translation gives CASGVSQETQYF.

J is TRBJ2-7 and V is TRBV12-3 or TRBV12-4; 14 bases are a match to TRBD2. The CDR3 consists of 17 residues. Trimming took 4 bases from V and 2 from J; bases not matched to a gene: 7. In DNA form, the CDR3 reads TGTGCCAGCAGTTGGACTAGCGGGGGGATGAGCGCCTACGAGCAGTACTTC. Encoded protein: CASSWTSGGMSAYEQYF.

CDR3 region: CASSPGLDRNTEAFF. The CDR3 nucleotides are TGTGCCAGCAGCCCCGGACTTGACAGGAACACTGAAGCTTTCTTT. This chain joins TRBV7-2 and TRBJ1-1, with TRBD1 as a possible D gene (5 bases). The germline V and J ends were trimmed by 5 bases and 1 base, with 14 bases remaining between them. In germline, CDR1 is SGHTA, CDR2 FQGNSA. CDR3 length: 15 amino acids.

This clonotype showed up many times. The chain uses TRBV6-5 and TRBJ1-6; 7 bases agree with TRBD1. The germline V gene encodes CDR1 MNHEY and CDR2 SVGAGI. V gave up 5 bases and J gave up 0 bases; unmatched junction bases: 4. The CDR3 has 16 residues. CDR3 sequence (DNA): TGTGCCAGCAGTACCCGGACAGGCTCCTATAATTCACCCCTCCACTTT. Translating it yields CASSTRTGSYNSPLHF.

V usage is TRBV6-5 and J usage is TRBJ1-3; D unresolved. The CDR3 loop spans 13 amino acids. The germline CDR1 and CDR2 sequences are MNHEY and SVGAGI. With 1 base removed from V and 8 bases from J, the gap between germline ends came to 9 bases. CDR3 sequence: CASSYWEGDTIYF. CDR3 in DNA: TGTGCCAGCAGTTACTGGGAAGGAGACACCATATATTTT.

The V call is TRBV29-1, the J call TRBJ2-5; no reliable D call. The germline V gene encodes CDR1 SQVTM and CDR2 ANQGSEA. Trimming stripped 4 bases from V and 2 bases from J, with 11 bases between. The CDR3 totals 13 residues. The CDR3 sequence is CSVVAEPQETQYF. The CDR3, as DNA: TGCAGCGTTGTCGCTGAACCACAAGAGACCCAGTACTTC.

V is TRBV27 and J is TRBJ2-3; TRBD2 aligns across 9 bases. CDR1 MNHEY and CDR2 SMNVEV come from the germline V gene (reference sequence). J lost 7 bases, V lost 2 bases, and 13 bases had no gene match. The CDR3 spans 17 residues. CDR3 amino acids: CASSLHGRGGITNTQYF. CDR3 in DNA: TGTGCCAGCAGTTTACATGGGCGGGGGGGCATCACTAATACGCAGTATTTT.

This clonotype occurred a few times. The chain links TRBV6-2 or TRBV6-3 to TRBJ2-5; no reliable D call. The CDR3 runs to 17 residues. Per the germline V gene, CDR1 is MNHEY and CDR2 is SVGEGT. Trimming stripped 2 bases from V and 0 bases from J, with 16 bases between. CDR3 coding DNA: TGTGCCAGCAGTTACGCGACCAACTCCCCGTACCAAGAGACCCAGTACTTC. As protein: CASSYATNSPYQETQYF.